These 7 T cell receptor beta chains were sequenced from one sample in a study of T cells expressing NK-cell markers. After re-calling the 5' RACE reads, TCRdb lists one entry per CDR3 protein, DNA absent. In total, the table holds about 32,000 distinct CDR3 sequences. The sequenced sample was blood T cells: a sorted CD56 or NKG2C T cell subset, CD4+ or CD8+ T cells, or bulk PBMC T cells (not recorded which). Every receptor here comes from a woman aged 18 to 75 in good health.

This chain connects TRBV21-1 to TRBJ2-2; TCRdb's D call, TRBD1, is unchecked because there is no DNA. TRBV21-1 is listed as a pseudogene. This CDR3 has 16 amino acids. CDR3 in amino acids: CASSNQTIQGTGELFF.

This rearrangement joins TRBV28 to TRBJ2-4; TCRdb's assignment of TRBD2 cannot be checked, as there is no DNA. CDR1 is MDHEN, CDR2 SYDVKM, per germline. The CDR3 runs to 19 residues. This chain's CDR3 is CASSRVAGEAILAKNIQYF. The full variable domain, completed using reference TRBV28 and TRBJ2-4, is DVKVTQSSRYLVKRTGEKVFLECVQDMDHENMFWYRQDPGLGLRLIYFSYDVKMKEKGDIPEGYSVSREKKERFSLILESASTNQTSMYLCASSRVAGEAILAKNIQYFGAGTRLSVL.

J is TRBJ2-1 and V is TRBV12-3 or TRBV12-4; TCRdb reports TRBD1, a call that lacks DNA to check it against. The CDR3 has 13 residues. The CDR3 reads CASSPGGWNEQFF.

The rearrangement uses TRBV6-4 and TRBJ2-3; TCRdb calls TRBD1, which cannot be checked without DNA. The V gene's germline CDR1 is MRHNA and CDR2 SNTAGT. This CDR3 region has 14 residues. CDR3: CASSEKGEADTQYF.

The chain uses TRBV7-2 and TRBJ1-2. Per the germline V gene, CDR1 is SGHTA and CDR2 is FQGNSA. The CDR3 contains 14 residues. The CDR3 here is CASSLSRRLYGYTF.

The chain links TRBV7-9 to TRBJ2-1; TCRdb returns TRBD2, unconfirmable since there is no DNA. Germline CDR1 reads SEHNR; CDR2 reads FQNEAQ (reference sequence). The CDR3 is made up of 14 amino acids. The CDR3 protein is CASSLFSGNNEQFF.

This sequence joins TRBV7-8 and TRBJ1-4. In germline, CDR1 is SGHVS, CDR2 FQNEAQ. The CDR3 loop spans 16 amino acids. The CDR3 sequence is CASSLALTAANEKLFF.